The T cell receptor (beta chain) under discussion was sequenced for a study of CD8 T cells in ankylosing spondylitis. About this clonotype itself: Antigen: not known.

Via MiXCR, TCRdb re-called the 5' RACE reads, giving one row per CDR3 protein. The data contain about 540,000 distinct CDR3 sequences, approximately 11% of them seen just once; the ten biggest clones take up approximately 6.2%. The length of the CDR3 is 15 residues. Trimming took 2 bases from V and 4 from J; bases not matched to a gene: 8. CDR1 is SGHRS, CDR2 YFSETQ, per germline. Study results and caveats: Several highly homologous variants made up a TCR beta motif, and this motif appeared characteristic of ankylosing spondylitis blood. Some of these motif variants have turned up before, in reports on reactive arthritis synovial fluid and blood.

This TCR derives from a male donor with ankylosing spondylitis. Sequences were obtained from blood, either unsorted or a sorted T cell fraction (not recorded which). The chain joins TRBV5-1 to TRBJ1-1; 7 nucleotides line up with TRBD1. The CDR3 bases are TGCGCCAGCAGCTTCGCGACAGGGAAGAGCACTGAAGCTTTCTTT. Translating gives CASSFATGKSTEAFF.